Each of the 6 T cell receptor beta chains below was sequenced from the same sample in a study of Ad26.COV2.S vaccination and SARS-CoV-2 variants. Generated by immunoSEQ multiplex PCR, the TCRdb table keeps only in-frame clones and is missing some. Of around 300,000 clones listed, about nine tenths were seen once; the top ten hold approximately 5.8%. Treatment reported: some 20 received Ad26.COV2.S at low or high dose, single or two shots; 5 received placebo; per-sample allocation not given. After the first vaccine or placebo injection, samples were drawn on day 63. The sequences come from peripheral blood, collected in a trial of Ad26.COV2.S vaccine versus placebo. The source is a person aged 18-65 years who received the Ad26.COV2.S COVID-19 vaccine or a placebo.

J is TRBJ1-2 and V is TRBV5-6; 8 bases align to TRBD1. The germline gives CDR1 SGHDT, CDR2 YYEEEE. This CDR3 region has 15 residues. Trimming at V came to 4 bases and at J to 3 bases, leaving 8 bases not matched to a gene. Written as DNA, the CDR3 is TGTGCCAGCAGCCCCTGGACAGGGCTGGACTATGGCTACACCTTC. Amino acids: CASSPWTGLDYGYTF.

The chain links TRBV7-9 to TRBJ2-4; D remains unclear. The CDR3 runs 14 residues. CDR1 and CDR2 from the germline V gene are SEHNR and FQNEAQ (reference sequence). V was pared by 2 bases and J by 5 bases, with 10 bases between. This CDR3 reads CASSLRSLENIQYF. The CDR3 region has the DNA TGTGCCAGCAGCTTACGATCGTTAGAAAACATTCAGTACTTC. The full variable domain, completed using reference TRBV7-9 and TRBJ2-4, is DTGVSQNPRHKITKRGQNVTFRCDPISEHNRLYWYRQTLGQGPEFLTYFQNEAQLEKSRLLSDRFSAERPKGSFSTLEIQRTEQGDSAMYLCASSLRSLENIQYFGAGTRLSVL.

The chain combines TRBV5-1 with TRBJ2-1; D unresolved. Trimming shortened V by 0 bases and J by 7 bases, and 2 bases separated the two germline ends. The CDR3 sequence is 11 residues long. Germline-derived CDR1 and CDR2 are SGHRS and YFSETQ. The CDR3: CASSLENEQFF. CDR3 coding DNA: TGCGCCAGCAGCTTGGAAAATGAGCAGTTCTTC.

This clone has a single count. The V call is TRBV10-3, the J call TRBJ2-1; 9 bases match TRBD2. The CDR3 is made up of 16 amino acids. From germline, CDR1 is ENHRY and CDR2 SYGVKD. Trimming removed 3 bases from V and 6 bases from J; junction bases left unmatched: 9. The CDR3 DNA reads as TGTGCCATCAGTGACGGTTTCGCGGGAGGGGGCAATGAGCAGTTCTTC. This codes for CAISDGFAGGGNEQFF.

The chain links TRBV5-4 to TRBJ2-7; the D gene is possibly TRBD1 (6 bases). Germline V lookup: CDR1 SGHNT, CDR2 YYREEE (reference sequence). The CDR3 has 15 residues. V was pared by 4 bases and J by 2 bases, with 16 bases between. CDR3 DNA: TGTGCCAGCAGCCCGAGGTCTCAGGGGACCTACGAGCAGTACTTC. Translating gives CASSPRSQGTYEQYF.

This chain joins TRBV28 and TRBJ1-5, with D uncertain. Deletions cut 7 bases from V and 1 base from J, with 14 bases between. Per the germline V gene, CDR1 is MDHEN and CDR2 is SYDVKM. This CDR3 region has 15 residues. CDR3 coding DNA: TGTGCCAGCACCTCTCCGGGATTAAGCAATCAGCCCCAGCATTTT. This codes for CASTSPGLSNQPQHF.